The 15 T cell receptor beta chains in this list originate from one sample, sequenced in a study of identical twins. TCRdb passed the 5' RACE reads through MiXCR, listing each CDR3 protein once. This table holds about 210,000 distinct CDR3 sequences, approximately 9% found once. The source material was memory (CD45RO+) T cells sorted from blood. The receptors were gathered from a woman aged 18-29 years in good health.

The table lists this clonotype with a count of one. The V gene is TRBV20-1, the J gene TRBJ2-7, with D tentatively TRBD1 or TRBD2 (6 bases each). The CDR3 loop spans 14 amino acids. V was trimmed by 3 bases and J by 5 bases, leaving 17 bases between them. Germline-derived CDR1 and CDR2 are DFQATT and SNEGSKA (reference sequence). This CDR3 is CSASRSGGGNEQYF. For the CDR3, the DNA is TGCAGTGCTAGTCGATCCGGGGGCGGGAACGAGCAGTACTTC.

In this sample, this clonotype turned up many times. V and J are TRBV3-1 and TRBJ1-1; D is unresolved. Germline CDR1 is LGHDT and CDR2 is YNNKEL (reference sequence). CDR3 length: 12 residues. Deletions cut 2 bases from V and 5 bases from J, with 6 bases between. CDR3 region: CASSQWKTEAFF. In nucleotides, the CDR3 is TGTGCCAGCAGCCAATGGAAGACTGAAGCTTTCTTT.

This clonotype has a count of ten or more. The rearrangement joins TRBV12-3 or TRBV12-4 to TRBJ2-2, with 7 bases identical to TRBD1. The CDR3 has 14 residues. Trimming removed 7 bases from V and 4 bases from J; junction bases left unmatched: 6. The CDR3, as DNA: TGTGCCAGCATCCCGTCAGGGGGCACCGGGGAGCTGTTTTTT. Residues: CASIPSGGTGELFF.

This clonotype was seen many times. The genes are TRBV2 and TRBJ1-2, with 11 bases fitting TRBD1. The germline V gene has CDR1 SNHLY and CDR2 FYNNEI. This CDR3 comprises 14 residues. After removal of 7 bases from V and 8 bases from J, the junction contained 9 bases not matched to a gene. Written as DNA, the CDR3 is TGTGCCAGCACCGGAGGGACAGGGGGAGGAGGCTACACCTTC. It encodes CASTGGTGGGGYTF.

This clonotype was seen only a few times. V is TRBV29-1 and J is TRBJ2-7; D is possibly TRBD2 (6 bases). V was clipped by 2 bases and J by 3 bases, with 17 bases between them. The CDR3 is 15 amino acids. The germline gives CDR1 SQVTM, CDR2 ANQGSEA. The CDR3 DNA sequence: TGCAGCGTTGAATGGGGGAGCGGGCACCGCTACGAGCAGTACTTC. Translating gives CSVEWGSGHRYEQYF.

This clonotype was seen only a few times. This chain links TRBV19 with TRBJ2-7; D not resolved. Trimming removed 8 bases at V and 0 bases at J, with 11 bases between. Germline loops: CDR1 LNHDA, CDR2 SQIVND (reference sequence). The CDR3 is 13 residues long. The CDR3 DNA reads as TGTGCCAGTCGACGAGAGAGCTCCTACGAGCAGTACTTC. Protein sequence: CASRRESSYEQYF. Variable domain in full (rest from reference TRBV19 and TRBJ2-7): DGGITQSPKYLFRKEGQNVTLSCEQNLNHDAMYWYRQDPGQGLRLIYYSQIVNDFQKGDIAEGYSVSREKKESFPLTVTSAQKNPTAFYLCASRRESSYEQYFGPGTRLTVT.

In this sample, this clonotype turned up many times. The chain has TRBV13 and TRBJ2-3; no reliable D call. The germline gives CDR1 PRHDT, CDR2 FYEKMQ (reference sequence). Trimming removed 5 bases at V and 3 bases at J, with 9 bases between. This CDR3 contains 13 residues. The CDR3 protein is CASSPSSTDTQYF. Written as DNA, the CDR3 is TGTGCCAGCAGCCCGTCTAGTACAGATACGCAGTATTTT.

This clonotype was seen many times. The V call is TRBV20-1, the J call TRBJ1-2; 7 bases map to TRBD1. V lost 6 bases to trimming and J lost 8 bases; unmatched junction nucleotides: 9. Per germline, CDR1 DFQATT and CDR2 SNEGSKA (reference sequence). The CDR3 has 12 amino acids. CDR3 residues: CSATDRVWGYTF. In nucleotides, the CDR3 is TGCAGTGCGACCGACAGGGTCTGGGGCTACACCTTC.

This clonotype was seen many times. The gene calls are TRBV5-1 and TRBJ2-7; 14 bases agree with TRBD2. Trimming at V came to 0 bases and at J to 5 bases, leaving 4 bases not matched to a gene. The germline V gene has CDR1 SGHRS and CDR2 YFSETQ. The CDR3 is 16 amino acids. The CDR3, as DNA: TGCGCCAGCAGCTTGGAGGGACTAGCGGGAGTAAACGAGCAGTACTTC. Protein sequence: CASSLEGLAGVNEQYF.

This clonotype turned up a few times. The V and J genes are TRBV5-5 and TRBJ1-1; D is perhaps TRBD1 (5 bases). CDR3 length: 13 amino acids. The V and J ends lost 0 bases and 5 bases respectively, with 8 bases between them. Germline loops: CDR1 SGHKS, CDR2 YYEKEE (reference sequence). The CDR3 bases are TGTGCCAGCAGCTTGGCAGGGAAGACTGAAGCTTTCTTT. Residues: CASSLAGKTEAFF.

The chain links TRBV5-1 to TRBJ2-3; TRBD1 or TRBD2 may be the D gene (6 bases each). This CDR3 has 15 residues. Germline CDR1 reads SGHRS; CDR2 reads YFSETQ. Trimming removed 4 bases at V and 1 base at J, with 13 bases between. In DNA, the CDR3 is TGCGCCAGCAGCGGAGGGGGGCCAGGCACAGATACGCAGTATTTT. This translates into CASSGGGPGTDTQYF.

The CDR3 region has the DNA TGCAGTGCTCCCGGACAGGTCTACGAGCAGTACTTC. This sequence encodes CSAPGQVYEQYF. This chain uses TRBV20-1 with TRBJ2-7; 7 bases map to TRBD1. Per germline, CDR1 DFQATT and CDR2 SNEGSKA (reference sequence). The J segment lost 3 bases and the V segment lost 5 bases, leaving 4 bases of the junction unmatched. The CDR3 sequence is 12 residues long.

This clonotype was found many times. CDR3 DNA: TGCAGTGCTAGTCTCGCCCTGGTTGTAAATGAGCAGTTCTTC. Its protein is CSASLALVVNEQFF. The gene calls are TRBV20-1 and TRBJ2-1, with D unresolved. Germline CDR1 DFQATT, CDR2 SNEGSKA (reference sequence). The CDR3 runs 14 residues. Trimming pared 3 bases from V and 7 bases from J, leaving 16 bases between.

This clonotype was detected only a few times. The rearrangement uses TRBV3-1 and TRBJ1-2, with D unclear. The CDR3 covers 14 residues. The V gene's germline CDR1 is LGHDT and CDR2 YNNKEL (reference sequence). V lost 4 bases to trimming and J lost 3 bases, with 12 bases between them. CDR3 region: CASSRDRSHYGYTF. CDR3 DNA sequence: TGTGCCAGCAGCCGCGACCGCTCGCACTATGGCTACACCTTC.

This clonotype showed up just a few times. The genes are TRBV2 and TRBJ2-7; D could derive from TRBD1 or TRBD2 (5 bases each). The CDR3 is 15 residues long. V was cut by 8 bases and J by 2 bases, with 19 bases left in between. In germline, CDR1 is SNHLY, CDR2 FYNNEI. The CDR3 protein is CASGGRPGTTYEQYF. The CDR3 nucleotides read TGTGCCAGCGGAGGTCGCCCGGGGACGACCTACGAGCAGTACTTC.